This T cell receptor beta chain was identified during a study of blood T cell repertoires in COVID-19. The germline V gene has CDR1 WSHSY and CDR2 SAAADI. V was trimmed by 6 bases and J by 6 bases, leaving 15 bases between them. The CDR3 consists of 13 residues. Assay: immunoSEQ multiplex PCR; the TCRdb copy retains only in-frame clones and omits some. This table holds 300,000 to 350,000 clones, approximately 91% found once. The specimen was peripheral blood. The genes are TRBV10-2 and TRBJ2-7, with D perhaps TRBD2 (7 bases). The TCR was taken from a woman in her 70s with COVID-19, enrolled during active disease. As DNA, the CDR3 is TGCGCCAGCAGCTCTAGGGGGGGGTTCGAGCAGTACTTC. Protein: CASSSRGGFEQYF.